Listed here are 32 T cell receptor beta chains from one sample, sequenced in a study of cytomegalovirus exposure and HLA in healthy donors. Researchers ran the PCR with 60 Vbeta and 13 Jbeta primers. The table came from immunoSEQ multiplex PCR; TCRdb's copy has only in-frame clones and leaves some out. The top ten hold less than 0.4% of the sample, which has about 250,000 clones, approximately 80% seen once. Sample: PBMCs. Source of these receptors: a girl aged 2 to 10 in good health and CMV-seronegative.

The chain has TRBV10-3 and TRBJ2-5; the match to TRBD2 covers 10 bases. The V gene's germline CDR1 is ENHRY and CDR2 SYGVKD. The ends lost 6 bases at V and 1 base at J; junction bases unmatched: 8. The CDR3 spans 16 residues. CDR3 region: CAISRGTSETQETQYF. CDR3 in DNA: TGTGCCATCAGCCGCGGGACTAGCGAGACCCAAGAGACCCAGTACTTC.

CDR3 nucleotide sequence: TGTGCCTGGAGCGCAGGGGGGACCCAGTACTTC. This translates into CAWSAGGTQYF. V usage is TRBV30 and J usage is TRBJ2-5, with 7 nucleotides matching TRBD1. The CDR3 has 11 residues. The germline gives CDR1 GTSNPN, CDR2 SVGIG (reference sequence). Germline trimming cut 3 bases from V and 7 bases from J; bases unmatched to any gene: 2.

The gene calls are TRBV19 and TRBJ2-2, with D hard to call. The V gene's germline CDR1 is LNHDA and CDR2 SQIVND (reference sequence). The CDR3 extends over 15 amino acids. V lost 3 bases, J lost 4 bases, and 12 bases lay in between. DNA for the CDR3: TGTGCCAGTAGTATGGAACAGTTTGTCACCGGGGAGCTGTTTTTT. Translation: CASSMEQFVTGELFF.

As to this clone: A junction end diverges from the germline sequence, so it may reflect a read error. The genes are TRBV7-9 and TRBJ1-2, with TRBD1 matching 10 bases. This CDR3 comprises 17 residues. CDR1 SEHNR and CDR2 FQNEAQ come from the germline V gene (reference sequence). The CDR3 loop is CSSSGAGTGVEIYGYTF. As DNA, the CDR3 is TGTTCCAGCAGCGGGGCCGGGACAGGGGTTGAGATTTATGGCTACACCTTC.

The chain carries TRBV15 and TRBJ1-4; a possible D gene is TRBD1 (5 bases). The germline V and J ends were trimmed by 5 bases and 3 bases, with 7 bases remaining between them. The CDR3 is made up of 13 amino acids. CDR1 and CDR2 from the germline V gene are LNHNV and YYDKDF (reference sequence). DNA for the CDR3: TGTGCCACCAGCCGCAGGGCTAATGAAAAACTGTTTTTT. Translating it yields CATSRRANEKLFF. Complete variable domain (other parts from reference TRBV15 and TRBJ1-4): DAMVIQNPRYQVTQFGKPVTLSCSQTLNHNVMYWYQQKSSQAPKLLFHYYDKDFNNEADTPDNFQSRRPNTSFCFLDIRSPGLGDTAMYLCATSRRANEKLFFGSGTQLSVL.

The J gene is TRBJ1-5, the V gene TRBV7-8; D not certain. The CDR3 has 14 amino acids. The V and J ends lost 5 bases and 1 base respectively, with 9 bases between them. CDR1 is SGHVS and CDR2 is FQNEAQ in the germline V gene. The CDR3, as DNA: TGTGCCAGCAGCGTAGAACTGAGCAATCAGCCCCAGCATTTT. Protein product: CASSVELSNQPQHF. Supplemented by reference TRBV7-8 and TRBJ1-5, the full variable domain reads GAGVSQSPRYKVAKRGQDVALRCDPISGHVSLFWYQQALGQGPEFLTYFQNEAQLDKSGLPSDRFFAERPEGSVSTLKIQRTQQEDSAVYLCASSVELSNQPQHFGDGTRLSIL.

V and J are TRBV9 and TRBJ2-3; D gene uncertain. This CDR3 is built from 15 residues. CDR1 and CDR2 (germline): SGDLS, YYNGEE. Trimming shortened V by 1 base and J by 1 base, and 10 bases separated the two germline ends. The CDR3 protein is CASSVRYSGTDTQYF. DNA of the CDR3: TGTGCCAGCAGCGTACGCTACTCGGGCACAGATACGCAGTATTTT.

The chain employs TRBV2 and TRBJ2-2; no firm D call. CDR3 length: 14 amino acids. Trimming left V 3 bases short and J 2 bases short, with 7 bases between. Germline V gene sequence: CDR1 SNHLY, CDR2 FYNNEI. CDR3 sequence reads: CASSEWPNTGELFF. The CDR3 nucleotides are TGTGCCAGCAGTGAGTGGCCTAACACCGGGGAGCTGTTTTTT.

The count of this clone is one. V usage is TRBV7-9 and J usage is TRBJ2-7; D is undetermined. V was pared by 5 bases and J by 2 bases, with 10 bases between. This CDR3 comprises 13 residues. Germline-derived CDR1 and CDR2 are SEHNR and FQNEAQ (reference sequence). In DNA form, the CDR3 reads TGTGCCAGCAGCACGAGGAGCCCCTACGAGCAGTACTTC. Its protein is CASSTRSPYEQYF.

V is TRBV12-5 and J is TRBJ2-7, with D hard to call. V shed 3 bases and J shed 4 bases, with 4 bases lying between them. The CDR3 extends over 11 amino acids. Germline loops: CDR1 LGHNT, CDR2 FRNRAP. In nucleotides, the CDR3 is TGTGCTAGTGGTTTAACATACGAGCAGTACTTC. Residues: CASGLTYEQYF.

This chain uses TRBV4-1 with TRBJ2-3; 8 bases match TRBD2. Trimming removed 1 base from V and 5 bases from J; junction bases left unmatched: 11. Germline CDR1 reads MGHRA; CDR2 reads YSYEKL. There are 17 residues in the CDR3. This chain's CDR3 is CASSQVDQRLAGDTQYF. CDR3 in DNA: TGCGCCAGCAGCCAAGTTGATCAGCGGCTAGCGGGAGATACGCAGTATTTT.

This chain uses TRBV9 with TRBJ2-5, with 8 bases aligning to TRBD1. Looked up from germline, CDR1 is SGDLS and CDR2 is YYNGEE. This CDR3 is 15 amino acids long. The junction had 7 bases not matched to a gene; V was cut back by 4 bases and J by 2 bases. The DNA of the CDR3 is TGTGCCAGCAGCCCCAGGACAGGGCGACAAGAGACCCAGTACTTC. Amino acid sequence: CASSPRTGRQETQYF.

The chain combines TRBV2 with TRBJ2-1; D possibly corresponds to TRBD2 (5 bases). This CDR3 is built from 15 residues. V lost 4 bases to trimming and J lost 3 bases, with 13 bases between them. Germline loops: CDR1 SNHLY, CDR2 FYNNEI. Here the CDR3 DNA reads TGTGCCAGCAGTGTCGACTACGGATACTACAATGAGCAGTTCTTC. Translation: CASSVDYGYYNEQFF.

The V call is TRBV14, the J call TRBJ1-3; D possibly corresponds to TRBD1 (6 bases). The CDR3 runs 16 residues. The V and J ends lost 1 base and 0 bases respectively, with 10 bases between them. In germline, CDR1 is SGHDN, CDR2 FVKESK. The CDR3 reads CASSQVKGVSGNTIYF. The CDR3 DNA reads as TGTGCCAGCAGCCAAGTGAAGGGGGTCTCTGGAAACACCATATATTTT.

The rearrangement links TRBV6-1 to TRBJ2-2, with D unresolved. Trimming cost V 4 bases and J 1 base, with 7 bases left between them. The CDR3 covers 14 residues. Germline lookup yields CDR1 MNHNS and CDR2 SASEGT. For the CDR3, the DNA is TGTGCCAGCAGTGGGGCAAGGAACACCGGGGAGCTGTTTTTT. This gives the protein CASSGARNTGELFF.

This chain connects TRBV11-2 to TRBJ2-1; maybe TRBD2 (6 bases). Trimming cost V 0 bases and J 7 bases, with 10 bases left between them. The CDR3 length is 14 residues. Germline loops: CDR1 SGHAT, CDR2 FQNNGV. The CDR3: CASSLEPGRNEQFF. Written as DNA, the CDR3 is TGTGCCAGCAGCTTAGAACCAGGGAGGAATGAGCAGTTCTTC.

The CDR3 loop is CASSLPASGSSYEQYF. As DNA, the CDR3 is TGTGCCAGCAGTTTACCGGCTAGCGGGAGCTCCTACGAGCAGTACTTC. This chain joins TRBV28 and TRBJ2-7; 10 bases are a match to TRBD2. The length of the CDR3 is 16 residues. The junction had 4 bases not matched to a gene; V was cut back by 2 bases and J by 0 bases. Germline V CDR1 and CDR2: MDHEN, SYDVKM.

V and J are TRBV19 and TRBJ2-1, with 7 nucleotides matching TRBD2. Germline CDR1 and CDR2: LNHDA and SQIVND (reference sequence). The CDR3 has 11 amino acids. V gave up 8 bases and J gave up 9 bases; unmatched junction bases: 4. The CDR3 DNA follows: TGTGCCAGTCATTCTAGCGGTGAGCAGTTCTTC. Translating gives CASHSSGEQFF.

The chain has TRBV9 and TRBJ2-4; D is undetermined. V lost 0 bases and J lost 0, with 10 bases in between. Germline assignment: CDR1 SGDLS and CDR2 YYNGEE. There are 16 residues in the CDR3. Here the CDR3 DNA reads TGTGCCAGCAGCGTAGCGGCGGAACTAGCCAAAAACATTCAGTACTTC. As protein: CASSVAAELAKNIQYF.

The gene calls are TRBV13 and TRBJ2-7; the match to TRBD2 covers 10 bases. The germline V gene encodes CDR1 PRHDT and CDR2 FYEKMQ (reference sequence). With V trimmed by 6 bases and J by 1 base, 6 bases remained unmatched. The CDR3 runs to 15 residues. DNA of the CDR3: TGTGCCAGCAGTGCCAGCGGGAGGGTGTCCTACGAGCAGTACTTC. Translation gives CASSASGRVSYEQYF.

This clone was seen just once. The genes are TRBV11-2 and TRBJ1-4, with D maybe TRBD1 (6 bases). The germline V gene encodes CDR1 SGHAT and CDR2 FQNNGV. Trimming pared 5 bases from V and 6 bases from J, leaving 19 bases between. This CDR3 contains 16 residues. CDR3 in amino acids: CASSLAQGGGDEKLFF. CDR3 in DNA: TGTGCCAGCAGCCTTGCACAAGGGGGGGGAGATGAAAAACTGTTTTTT.

The chain joins TRBV7-3 to TRBJ2-7; TRBD2 aligns across 11 bases. CDR1 SGHTA and CDR2 FQGTGA come from the germline V gene. This CDR3 contains 14 residues. Trimming took 5 bases from V and 6 from J; bases not matched to a gene: 6. CDR3: CASSQPGTSGEQYF. The CDR3 DNA follows: TGTGCCAGCAGCCAACCCGGGACTAGCGGCGAGCAGTACTTC.

This chain connects TRBV6-5 to TRBJ2-1, with a tentative D call TRBD2 (7 bases). CDR1 is MNHEY and CDR2 is SVGAGI in the germline V gene. The V end was cut by 10 bases, the J end by 4 bases, with 17 bases between. The length of the CDR3 is 14 residues. The CDR3 DNA follows: TGTGCCACCGCGGGGGCTAGCGAGTACAATGAGCAGTTCTTC. It codes for CATAGASEYNEQFF.

The CDR3 reads CASTRTSGRNEQFF. The CDR3 nucleotides are TGTGCCAGCACAAGGACTAGCGGGAGAAATGAGCAGTTCTTC. The genes are TRBV5-6 and TRBJ2-1; 13 bases align to TRBD2. The CDR3 totals 14 residues. Germline assignment: CDR1 SGHDT and CDR2 YYEEEE. V shed 6 bases, J shed 7 bases, and the junction held 4 bases outside the gene matches.

The chain carries TRBV28 and TRBJ1-4, with a possible D match to TRBD1 (6 bases). Trimming removed 4 bases from V and 3 bases from J, with 12 bases in between. CDR1 MDHEN and CDR2 SYDVKM come from the germline V gene. The CDR3 spans 15 residues. This CDR3 reads CASSSWTDPNEKLFF. The CDR3 nucleotides read TGTGCCAGCAGTTCCTGGACAGACCCTAATGAAAAACTGTTTTTT. The whole variable domain, remainder taken from reference TRBV28 and TRBJ1-4, is DVKVTQSSRYLVKRTGEKVFLECVQDMDHENMFWYRQDPGLGLRLIYFSYDVKMKEKGDIPEGYSVSREKKERFSLILESASTNQTSMYLCASSSWTDPNEKLFFGSGTQLSVL.

The rearrangement uses TRBV5-6 and TRBJ1-5, with 7 bases lining up with TRBD1. Germline CDR1 is SGHDT and CDR2 is YYEEEE. The junction had 10 bases not matched to a gene; V was cut back by 4 bases and J by 3 bases. The CDR3 totals 16 residues. CDR3 protein: CASSLRQGSDNQPQHF. The CDR3 region has the DNA TGTGCCAGCAGCCTAAGACAGGGCTCTGACAATCAGCCCCAGCATTTT.

The chain has TRBV29-1 and TRBJ2-7; 7 positions agree with TRBD1. The V gene's germline CDR1 is SQVTM and CDR2 ANQGSEA. This CDR3 spans 15 amino acids. With V trimmed by 6 bases and J by 2 bases, 13 bases remained unmatched. CDR3 in amino acids: CSVKLRDSPPYEQYF. The CDR3 DNA follows: TGCAGCGTCAAGCTTAGGGACAGCCCCCCCTACGAGCAGTACTTC.

The CDR3 DNA reads TGCAGCGTTGGACAGGGGGTTGACTATGGCTACACCTTC. Amino acid sequence: CSVGQGVDYGYTF. V is TRBV29-1 and J is TRBJ1-2; TRBD1 agrees at 9 bases. The CDR3 totals 13 residues. Germline V lookup: CDR1 SQVTM, CDR2 ANQGSEA. V lost 4 bases, J lost 3 bases, and 3 bases stayed unmatched.

The gene calls are TRBV9 and TRBJ2-3; maybe TRBD1 (6 bases). V dropped 5 bases and J dropped 2 bases, with 12 bases sitting between them. This CDR3 is 14 amino acids long. CDR1 is SGDLS and CDR2 is YYNGEE in the germline V gene. CDR3 nucleotides: TGTGCCAGCAGTCGTGACAGGATCACAGATACGCAGTATTTT. This sequence encodes CASSRDRITDTQYF. Full variable domain (remainder filled in from reference TRBV9 and TRBJ2-3): DSGVTQTPKHLITATGQRVTLRCSPRSGDLSVYWYQQSLDQGLQFLIQYYNGEERAKGNILERFSAQQFPDLHSELNLSSLELGDSALYFCASSRDRITDTQYFGPGTRLTVL.

V is TRBV25-1 and J is TRBJ2-5; 12 bases map to TRBD1. CDR1 is MGHDK, CDR2 SYGVNS, per germline. With 4 bases clipped from V and 4 bases from J, the junction kept 4 bases outside the gene matches. This CDR3 comprises 15 residues. CDR3 in amino acids: CASSVGQGARETQYF. As DNA, the CDR3 is TGTGCCAGCAGTGTGGGACAGGGGGCAAGAGAGACCCAGTACTTC.

The CDR3 protein is CASSMSRGLDGETQYF. In DNA form, the CDR3 reads TGTGCCAGTAGTATGAGTAGAGGGCTGGACGGAGAGACCCAGTACTTC. V and J are TRBV19 and TRBJ2-5; possibly TRBD2 for D (5 bases). In germline, CDR1 is LNHDA, CDR2 SQIVND (reference sequence). V shed 3 bases and J shed 4 bases, with 18 bases lying between them. The CDR3 extends over 16 amino acids.

The rearrangement uses TRBV7-3 and TRBJ2-2; D perhaps matches TRBD1 (6 bases). The CDR3 extends over 16 amino acids. V lost 4 bases to trimming and J lost 4 bases, with 16 bases between them. Germline V CDR1 and CDR2: SGHTA, FQGTGA. CDR3 nucleotide sequence: TGTGCCAGCAGCTCACTGACGACAGGACGCACCGGGGAGCTGTTTTTT. Amino acid sequence: CASSSLTTGRTGELFF.